A selection of T cell receptor beta chains follows, all from one sample in a study of shared clonotypes between healthy human individuals. Libraries were prepared by immunoSEQ multiplex PCR; TCRdb keeps only in-frame clonotypes and omits some of them. There are about 2,500,000 clones in the sample; approximately 92% occur only once, and about 0.13% lies in the top ten. Sequenced input: naive CD4+ T cells sorted from blood. Source of these receptors: a man between 18 and 35 years old in good health. The CDR3 runs from the conserved cysteine through the conserved F or W. The D gene is left open where the match is weak. Expanded clones are given a class, and other clones once, few, many or no size at all.

TRBV19	-	TRBJ2-2	-	CASSIATLKATGELFF	TGTGCCAGTAGTATAGCGACCCTTAAGGCCACCGGGGAGCTGTTTTTT
TRBV6-7	-	TRBJ1-5	-	CASSYGSGRPESNQPQHF	TGTGCCAGCAGTTACGGGTCGGGAAGACCAGAGAGCAATCAGCCCCAGCATTTT
TRBV7-3	-	TRBJ2-2	-	CASSTTPRSQGPGELFF	TGTGCCAGCAGCACCACCCCACGCTCACAGGGTCCCGGGGAGCTGTTTTTT
TRBV9	-	TRBJ2-2	TRBD2	CASSVDPSGGATGELFF	TGTGCCAGCAGCGTAGACCCTAGCGGGGGTGCCACCGGGGAGCTGTTTTTT
TRBV6-5	-	TRBJ1-4	-	CASSYSGREDEKLFF	TGTGCCAGCAGTTACTCCGGTCGGGAGGATGAAAAACTGTTTTTT
TRBV5-3	-	TRBJ1-6	-	CAPIRQVYKPLHF	TGTGCCCCGATTAGACAGGTGTATAAACCCCTCCACTTT
TRBV25-1	once	TRBJ1-1	-	CASSEYGQGSTEAFF	TGTGCCAGCAGTGAATACGGTCAGGGAAGCACTGAAGCTTTCTTT
TRBV28	-	TRBJ1-3	-	CASSPQGAGNTIYF	TGTGCCAGCAGTCCCCAAGGGGCAGGAAACACCATATATTTT
TRBV19	-	TRBJ2-7	-	CASSSSGAYEQYF	TGTGCCAGCTCGAGTAGTGGGGCCTACGAGCAGTACTTC
TRBV2	-	TRBJ2-1	-	CASQAEYNNEQFF	TGTGCCAGCCAGGCGGAGTACAACAATGAGCAGTTCTTC
TRBV15	-	TRBJ1-3	-	CATSRDRGAGNTIYF	TGTGCCACCAGCAGAGATAGGGGAGCTGGAAACACCATATATTTT
TRBV5-6	-	TRBJ2-1	TRBD1	CASSNRGWNEQFF	TGTGCCAGCAGTAACAGGGGTTGGAATGAGCAGTTCTTC
TRBV2	-	TRBJ2-2	TRBD2	CASSVGLAGPGELFF	TGTGCCAGCAGTGTAGGACTAGCGGGTCCCGGGGAGCTGTTTTTT
TRBV5-1	-	TRBJ1-5	TRBD1	CASSLGTGYNQPQHF	TGCGCCAGCAGCTTGGGGACAGGGTACAATCAGCCCCAGCATTTT
TRBV5-6	-	TRBJ1-5	-	CASSLVGASNQPQHF	TGTGCCAGCAGCTTGGTGGGGGCATCGAATCAGCCCCAGCATTTT
TRBV13	-	TRBJ1-1	-	CASSPQGSGTEAFF	TGTGCCAGCAGCCCCCAGGGGAGCGGCACTGAAGCTTTCTTT